These 30 T cell receptor beta chains were all obtained from the same sample, sequenced in a study of tumor-infiltrating lymphocytes in localized non-small cell lung cancer. Profiled with immunoSEQ multiplex PCR; TCRdb holds only in-frame clones, not every one. The sample gives around 7,100 clones, around 60% of which show up once; more than 10% is in the top ten. Sequenced input: uninvolved lung tissue not adjacent to the tumor. The source of these receptors is a human donor with non-small cell lung cancer.

This rearrangement joins TRBV19 to TRBJ2-1; D is perhaps TRBD2 (6 bases). CDR1 is LNHDA, CDR2 SQIVND, per germline (reference sequence). The CDR3 loop spans 13 amino acids. The V end lost 5 bases, the J end lost 6 bases, and 11 bases lay between the germline ends. For the CDR3, the DNA is TGTGCCAGTAGTCCGGGACTCCCCAATGAGCAGTTCTTC. Translated, it gives CASSPGLPNEQFF.

This sequence joins TRBV10-3 and TRBJ2-5; 9 nucleotides match TRBD1. The CDR3 runs to 15 residues. The J segment lost 1 base and the V segment lost 7 bases, leaving 7 bases of the junction unmatched. CDR1 is ENHRY, CDR2 SYGVKD, per germline. CDR3 residues: CAIKGTGHVQETQYF. The CDR3 region has the DNA TGTGCCATCAAGGGGACAGGGCACGTCCAAGAGACCCAGTACTTC.

The chain combines TRBV2 with TRBJ2-1, with D perhaps assigned TRBD1 or TRBD2 (5 bases each). Trimming cost V 9 bases and J 7 bases, with 10 bases left between them. CDR3 length: 11 amino acids. CDR1 is SNHLY and CDR2 is FYNNEI in the germline V gene. In nucleotides, the CDR3 is TGTGCCAGTGAGGGACGTAATGAGCAGTTCTTC. It codes for CASEGRNEQFF.

This chain uses TRBV5-1 with TRBJ1-1; 7 bases line up with TRBD1. Germline V lookup: CDR1 SGHRS, CDR2 YFSETQ. V lost 4 bases to trimming and J lost 1 base; unmatched junction nucleotides: 10. The CDR3 length is 16 residues. CDR3 protein: CASSPQPGQQNTEAFF. Here the CDR3 DNA reads TGCGCCAGCAGCCCGCAACCGGGACAGCAGAACACTGAAGCTTTCTTT. Filled out from reference TRBV5-1 and TRBJ1-1, the complete variable domain reads KAGVTQTPRYLIKTRGQQVTLSCSPISGHRSVSWYQQTPGQGLQFLFEYFSETQRNKGNFPGRFSGRQFSNSRSEMNVSTLELGDSALYLCASSPQPGQQNTEAFFGQGTRLTVV.

The chain combines TRBV6-1 with TRBJ1-2, with D perhaps TRBD1 (5 bases). Trimming shortened V by 4 bases and J by 7 bases, and 19 bases separated the two germline ends. CDR1 and CDR2 (germline): MNHNS, SASEGT. The CDR3 is made up of 15 amino acids. This CDR3 reads CASSAGRSRGIGYTF. The CDR3 DNA sequence: TGTGCCAGCAGTGCGGGACGGTCCCGGGGGATTGGCTACACCTTC.

The chain couples TRBV27 to TRBJ1-5, with D tentatively TRBD1 (5 bases). Germline V gives CDR1 MNHEY, CDR2 SMNVEV (reference sequence). This CDR3 is built from 15 residues. The V gene lost 10 bases and the J gene lost 7 bases, with 23 bases spanning the gap. Here the CDR3 DNA reads TGTGCCACCGCCCCCCTTCAGGGCCTGGACCAGCCCCAGCATTTT. It is translated as CATAPLQGLDQPQHF.

This clone has a single count. The chain joins TRBV7-6 to TRBJ2-7, with TRBD1 matching 11 bases. The ends lost 4 bases at V and 7 bases at J; junction bases unmatched: 6. The CDR3 totals 14 residues. The germline gives CDR1 SGHVS, CDR2 FNYEAQ. Written as DNA, the CDR3 is TGTGCCAGCAGCTCCGGACAGGGGGCTAGGGAGCAGTACTTC. Translation gives CASSSGQGAREQYF. The complete variable domain, with remaining parts taken from reference TRBV7-6 and TRBJ2-7, reads GAGVSQSPRYKVTKRGQDVALRCDPISGHVSLYWYRQALGQGPEFLTYFNYEAQQDKSGLPNDRFSAERPEGSISTLTIQRTEQRDSAMYRCASSSGQGAREQYFGPGTRLTVT.

The chain employs TRBV6-5 and TRBJ1-1; a weak D match, TRBD1 (5 bases). Germline V gene sequence: CDR1 MNHEY, CDR2 SVGAGI. V was pared by 6 bases and J by 0 bases, with 11 bases between. This CDR3 is 14 amino acids long. CDR3 sequence: CASSLTVMNTEAFF. The CDR3 DNA reads TGTGCCAGCAGCCTGACAGTCATGAACACTGAAGCTTTCTTT.

The genes are TRBV30 and TRBJ1-2; 7 positions match TRBD1. CDR1 is GTSNPN, CDR2 SVGIG, per germline (reference sequence). CDR3 size: 13 residues. The V and J ends lost 2 bases and 7 bases, in that order; junction bases with no gene match: 7. CDR3 nucleotides: TGTGCCTGGAGTTTACAGGGGACGCCTGGCTACACCTTC. This encodes CAWSLQGTPGYTF. The entire variable domain, with the rest obtained from reference TRBV30 and TRBJ1-2, is as follows: SQTIHQWPATLVQPVGSPLSLECTVEGTSNPNLYWYRQAAGRGLQLLFYSVGIGQISSEVPQNLSASRPQDRQFILSSKKLLLSDSGFYLCAWSLQGTPGYTFGSGTRLTVV.

The gene calls are TRBV6-5 and TRBJ1-5; 7 positions agree with TRBD1. Germline CDR1 and CDR2: MNHEY and SVGAGI. The trim removed 7 bases at V and 3 bases at J, leaving 9 bases unmatched. The CDR3 contains 15 residues. The CDR3 DNA is TGTGCCAGCACCCCGAATACAGGGGCCAATCAGCCCCAGCATTTT. It specifies CASTPNTGANQPQHF.

The chain joins TRBV12-5 to TRBJ1-6, with D possibly TRBD1 on 5 matching bases. Trimming shortened V by 8 bases and J by 10 bases, and 24 bases separated the two germline ends. The CDR3 loop spans 16 amino acids. Germline values: CDR1 LGHNT, CDR2 FRNRAP. CDR3 protein: CASSKGWGSRGSPLHF. CDR3 nucleotides: TGTGCTAGTTCCAAAGGGTGGGGCTCGAGAGGGTCACCCCTCCACTTT. The entire variable domain, with the rest obtained from reference TRBV12-5 and TRBJ1-6, is as follows: DARVTQTPRHKVTEMGQEVTMRCQPILGHNTVFWYRQTMMQGLELLAYFRNRAPLDDSGMPKDRFSAEMPDATLATLKIQPSEPRDSAVYFCASSKGWGSRGSPLHFGNGTRLTVT.

V gene TRBV7-2 combines with J gene TRBJ1-2, with a weak D call TRBD1 (5 bases). From germline, CDR1 is SGHTA and CDR2 FQGNSA. The V gene lost 2 bases and the J gene lost 10 bases, with 11 bases spanning the gap. The length of the CDR3 is 12 residues. The CDR3 DNA reads as TGTGCCAGCAGCTTACAGGGCCTCGTCTACACCTTC. Translation: CASSLQGLVYTF. Using reference TRBV7-2 and TRBJ1-2 for the parts outside the CDR3, the full variable domain is GAGVSQSPSNKVTEKGKDVELRCDPISGHTALYWYRQSLGQGLEFLIYFQGNSAPDKSGLPSDRFSAERTGGSVSTLTIQRTQQEDSAVYLCASSLQGLVYTFGSGTRLTVV.

The chain has TRBV19 and TRBJ2-2; tentative D call: TRBD1 (6 bases). The CDR3 is 14 residues long. Germline values: CDR1 LNHDA, CDR2 SQIVND (reference sequence). V dropped 7 bases and J dropped 5 bases, with 14 bases sitting between them. The CDR3 is CASTLWGRTGELFF. The DNA for the CDR3 is TGTGCCAGTACCCTCTGGGGGCGGACCGGGGAGCTGTTTTTT.

CDR3 amino acids: CASSDRVKETQYF. The CDR3 region has the DNA TGTGCCAGCAGCGACAGGGTCAAAGAGACCCAGTACTTC. The rearrangement joins TRBV14 to TRBJ2-5, with 7 bases identical to TRBD1. Looked up from germline, CDR1 is SGHDN and CDR2 is FVKESK. This CDR3 comprises 13 residues. J gave up 3 bases and V 5 bases, and 3 bases lay outside the gene matches.

This clone was counted a few times. This chain uses TRBV2 with TRBJ1-5, with D unclear. The CDR3 consists of 14 residues. Looked up from germline, CDR1 is SNHLY and CDR2 is FYNNEI. Trimming removed 6 bases from V and 4 bases from J, with 13 bases in between. This CDR3 reads CASRNEVLNQPQHF. For the CDR3, the DNA is TGTGCCAGCAGGAACGAGGTGTTAAATCAGCCCCAGCATTTT. The full variable domain, with the rest looked up from reference TRBV2 and TRBJ1-5, is EPEVTQTPSHQVTQMGQEVILRCVPISNHLYFYWYRQILGQKVEFLVSFYNNEISEKSEIFDDQFSVERPDGSNFTLKIRSTKLEDSAMYFCASRNEVLNQPQHFGDGTRLSIL.

This rearrangement joins TRBV5-6 to TRBJ1-1, with D possibly matching TRBD1 (5 bases). The CDR3 is 13 residues long. The germline V gene encodes CDR1 SGHDT and CDR2 YYEEEE. Deletions cut 6 bases from V and 3 bases from J, with 12 bases between. The chain's CDR3 is CASTERGYTEAFF. CDR3 bases: TGTGCCAGCACCGAGCGGGGCTACACTGAAGCTTTCTTT.

This chain joins TRBV29-1 and TRBJ1-4, with no clear D. CDR1 and CDR2 (germline): SQVTM, ANQGSEA. The V end was cut by 6 bases, the J end by 6 bases, with 5 bases between. The CDR3 is 10 residues long. The CDR3 here is CSVQDEKLFF. In DNA, the CDR3 is TGCAGCGTCCAGGATGAAAAACTGTTTTTT.

The rearrangement uses TRBV19 and TRBJ1-2; TRBD1 agrees at 7 bases. The CDR3 is 15 amino acids. CDR1 is LNHDA and CDR2 is SQIVND in the germline V gene (reference sequence). Unmatched junction bases numbered 10, after V lost 5 bases and J lost 4 bases. The CDR3 sequence: CASSFGQVLSYGYTF. The CDR3 nucleotides read TGTGCCAGTAGTTTCGGACAGGTATTGAGCTATGGCTACACCTTC.

This clone was counted between two and nine times. The genes are TRBV7-8 and TRBJ2-5; 7 bases match TRBD1. V was clipped by 7 bases and J by 5 bases; unmatched bases: 13. CDR1 and CDR2 from the germline V gene are SGHVS and FQNEAQ. This CDR3 contains 15 residues. The CDR3 sequence: CASTPRTGRVETQYF. CDR3 nucleotides: TGTGCCAGCACCCCCCGGACAGGCCGGGTGGAGACCCAGTACTTC.

This rearrangement joins TRBV5-4 to TRBJ2-7; TRBD1 is a possible D gene (5 bases). The germline V gene has CDR1 SGHNT and CDR2 YYREEE (reference sequence). The ends were cut back, 4 bases at V and 2 bases at J, with 13 bases in the middle. There are 14 residues in the CDR3. CDR3 sequence: CASSGWGKPYEQYF. The CDR3 nucleotides read TGTGCCAGCAGCGGGTGGGGCAAACCCTACGAGCAGTACTTC.

This clone was seen a few times. The chain recombines TRBV6-4 with TRBJ2-3, with TRBD2 matching 8 bases. This CDR3 region has 14 residues. Looked up from germline, CDR1 is MRHNA and CDR2 is SNTAGT. V lost 3 bases to trimming and J lost 1 base; unmatched junction nucleotides: 0. CDR3 DNA: TGTGCCAGCAGTGAGCGGGGGGGCACAGATACGCAGTATTTT. It codes for CASSERGGTDTQYF.

A note on this clone: Other DNA sequences in the same sample also yield this CDR3. Written as DNA, the CDR3 is TGCGCCAGCAGCTTGAATTCTCAGGGCGAGGACACTGAAGCTTTCTTT. Its translation: CASSLNSQGEDTEAFF. The gene calls are TRBV5-1 and TRBJ1-1; D is perhaps TRBD1 (5 bases). The CDR3 is 16 residues long. Trimming stripped 1 base from V and 3 bases from J, with 16 bases between. Germline loops: CDR1 SGHRS, CDR2 YFSETQ.

This chain links TRBV5-1 with TRBJ1-2, with 7 bases identical to TRBD1. CDR3 length equals 13 residues. Germline CDR1 reads SGHRS; CDR2 reads YFSETQ. Germline trimming cut 2 bases from V and 8 bases from J; bases unmatched to any gene: 6. The CDR3 DNA follows: TGCGCCAGCAGCTTTACAGGGGCGGTCGGCTACACCTTC. It is translated as CASSFTGAVGYTF.

This chain joins TRBV7-2 and TRBJ2-5; D uncertain. The CDR3 consists of 10 residues. The V and J ends lost 8 bases and 5 bases respectively, with 6 bases between them. The germline V gene has CDR1 SGHTA and CDR2 FQGNSA. The CDR3 loop is CASARETQYF. DNA of the CDR3: TGTGCCAGCGCGAGGGAGACCCAGTACTTC.

The CDR3 DNA follows: TGTGCCAGCCTCCGCGGCAGTACGAACACCGGGGAGCTGTTTTTT. Translated: CASLRGSTNTGELFF. V gene TRBV9 combines with J gene TRBJ2-2; D unclear. The V gene's germline CDR1 is SGDLS and CDR2 YYNGEE. Trimming removed 7 bases at V and 0 bases at J, with 13 bases between. The CDR3 covers 15 residues.

This chain joins TRBV7-9 and TRBJ2-6, with D possibly being TRBD2 (6 bases). From germline, CDR1 is SEHNR and CDR2 FQNEAQ (reference sequence). V lost 3 bases and J 0 bases, leaving 12 bases between the germline ends. The CDR3 runs to 17 residues. CDR3 amino acids: CASSFPGLISGANVLTF. The CDR3 bases are TGTGCCAGCAGCTTCCCGGGACTGATCTCTGGGGCCAACGTCCTGACTTTC.

This clone was seen just once. V and J are TRBV25-1 and TRBJ1-1; D might be TRBD1 (6 bases). This CDR3 region has 11 residues. Trimming took 7 bases from V and 11 from J, leaving 14 bases between them. Looked up from germline, CDR1 is MGHDK and CDR2 is SYGVNS. The CDR3: CASISQGLAFF. DNA of the CDR3: TGTGCCAGCATTTCACAGGGCTTGGCTTTCTTT.

This rearrangement joins TRBV4-3 to TRBJ2-1; D perhaps matches TRBD1 (5 bases). The germline V and J ends were trimmed by 0 bases and 3 bases, with 9 bases remaining between them. The CDR3 sequence is 15 residues long. Germline lookup yields CDR1 LGHNA and CDR2 YSLEER. The CDR3 DNA sequence: TGCGCCAGCAGCCAAGACAGGGTAGACTACAATGAGCAGTTCTTC. It translates to CASSQDRVDYNEQFF.

The chain recombines TRBV6-5 with TRBJ2-7, with D perhaps matching TRBD1 (5 bases). The CDR3 has 14 residues. Deletions cut 6 bases from V and 0 bases from J, with 12 bases between. Per the germline V gene, CDR1 is MNHEY and CDR2 is SVGAGI. Here the CDR3 DNA reads TGTGCCAGCAGATCAGGACAAGGCTCCTACGAGCAGTACTTC. Translation: CASRSGQGSYEQYF.

CDR3 bases: TGTGCCAGCAGCTTAGTCGGGGATCTTAACTATGGCTACACCTTC. Encoded protein: CASSLVGDLNYGYTF. V gene TRBV7-9 combines with J gene TRBJ1-2; D is undetermined. V lost 1 base to trimming and J lost 1 base, with 10 bases between them. The CDR3 spans 15 residues. CDR1 and CDR2 (germline): SEHNR, FQNEAQ (reference sequence). The full variable domain, with the rest looked up from reference TRBV7-9 and TRBJ1-2, is DTGVSQNPRHKITKRGQNVTFRCDPISEHNRLYWYRQTLGQGPEFLTYFQNEAQLEKSRLLSDRFSAERPKGSFSTLEIQRTEQGDSAMYLCASSLVGDLNYGYTFGSGTRLTVV.